This T cell receptor (beta chain) was found in a study of shared clonotypes between healthy human individuals. Profiling relied on immunoSEQ multiplex PCR, and the TCRdb table lists in-frame clones only, not all of them. The sample shows over 95,000 clones, approximately 70% of them seen only once. Germline V gene lookup returns CDR1 SGHRS and CDR2 YFSETQ. V lost 3 bases to trimming and J lost 4 bases, with 7 bases between them. The CDR3 is 12 amino acids. The sequenced sample was memory CD8+ T cells sorted from blood. Subset of the sample: CD45RO+ cells pooled with CCR7-negative TemRA cells. The V gene is TRBV5-1, the J gene TRBJ1-2; possibly TRBD1 for D (5 bases). The clonotype originates from a woman younger than 45 in good health. CDR3 sequence reads: CASSSGTYGYTF. CDR3 bases: TGCGCCAGCAGCTCAGGGACCTATGGCTACACCTTC. The whole variable domain, filled in from reference TRBV5-1 and TRBJ1-2, reads KAGVTQTPRYLIKTRGQQVTLSCSPISGHRSVSWYQQTPGQGLQFLFEYFSETQRNKGNFPGRFSGRQFSNSRSEMNVSTLELGDSALYLCASSSGTYGYTFGSGTRLTVV.